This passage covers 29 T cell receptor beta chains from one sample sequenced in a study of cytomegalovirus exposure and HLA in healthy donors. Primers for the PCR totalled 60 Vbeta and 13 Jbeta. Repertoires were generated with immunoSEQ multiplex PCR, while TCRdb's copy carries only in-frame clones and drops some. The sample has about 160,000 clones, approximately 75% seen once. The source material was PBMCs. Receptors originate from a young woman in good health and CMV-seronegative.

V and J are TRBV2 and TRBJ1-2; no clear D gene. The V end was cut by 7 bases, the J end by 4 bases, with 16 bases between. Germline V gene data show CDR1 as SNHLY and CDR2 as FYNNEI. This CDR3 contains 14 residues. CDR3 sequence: CASTNPLTAYGYTF. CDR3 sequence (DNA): TGTGCCAGCACCAACCCACTCACCGCCTATGGCTACACCTTC.

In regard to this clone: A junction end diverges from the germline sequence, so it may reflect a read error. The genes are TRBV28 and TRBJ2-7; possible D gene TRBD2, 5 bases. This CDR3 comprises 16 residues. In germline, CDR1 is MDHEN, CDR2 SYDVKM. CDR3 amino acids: CASSFQGGIMGVGWNF. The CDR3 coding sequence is TGTGCCAGCAGTTTTCAAGGAGGTATAATGGGCGTGGGATGGAACTTC.

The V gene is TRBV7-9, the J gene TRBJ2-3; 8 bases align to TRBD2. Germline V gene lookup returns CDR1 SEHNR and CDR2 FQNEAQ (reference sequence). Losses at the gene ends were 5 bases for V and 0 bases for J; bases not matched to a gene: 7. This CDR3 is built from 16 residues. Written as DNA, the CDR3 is TGTGCCAGCAGCCCCCGTGCGGGGGGTAGCACAGATACGCAGTATTTT. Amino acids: CASSPRAGGSTDTQYF.

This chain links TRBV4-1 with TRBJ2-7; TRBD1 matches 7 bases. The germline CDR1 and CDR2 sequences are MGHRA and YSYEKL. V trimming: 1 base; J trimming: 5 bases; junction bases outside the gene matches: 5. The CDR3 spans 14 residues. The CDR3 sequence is CASSQVQGWNEQYF. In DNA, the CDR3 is TGCGCCAGCAGCCAAGTACAGGGGTGGAACGAGCAGTACTTC.

CDR3 residues: CASSLARPTGAFF. The CDR3 bases are TGTGCCAGCAGCTTAGCCCGACCAACGGGAGCTTTCTTT. J is TRBJ1-1 and V is TRBV13; D gene uncertain. Germline CDR1 is PRHDT and CDR2 is FYEKMQ (reference sequence). V was clipped by 1 base and J by 10 bases, with 13 bases between them. The CDR3 extends over 13 amino acids.

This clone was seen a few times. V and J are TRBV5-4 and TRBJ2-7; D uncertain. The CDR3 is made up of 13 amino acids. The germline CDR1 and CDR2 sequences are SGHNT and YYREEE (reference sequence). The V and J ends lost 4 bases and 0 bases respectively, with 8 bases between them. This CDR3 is CASSLPSSYEQYF. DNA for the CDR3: TGTGCCAGCAGCCTCCCGTCCTCCTACGAGCAGTACTTC.

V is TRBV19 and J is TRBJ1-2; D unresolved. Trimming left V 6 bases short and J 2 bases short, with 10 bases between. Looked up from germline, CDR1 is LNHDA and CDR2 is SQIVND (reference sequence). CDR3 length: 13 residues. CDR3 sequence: CASRDPGNYGYTF. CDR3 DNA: TGTGCCAGTAGGGACCCGGGGAACTATGGCTACACCTTC.

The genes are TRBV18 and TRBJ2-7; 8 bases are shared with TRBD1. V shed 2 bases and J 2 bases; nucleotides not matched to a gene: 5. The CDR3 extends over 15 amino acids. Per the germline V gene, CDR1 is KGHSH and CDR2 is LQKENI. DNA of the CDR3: TGTGCCAGCTCACCAAGGGCAGGGGGCCCCTACGAGCAGTACTTC. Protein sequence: CASSPRAGGPYEQYF.

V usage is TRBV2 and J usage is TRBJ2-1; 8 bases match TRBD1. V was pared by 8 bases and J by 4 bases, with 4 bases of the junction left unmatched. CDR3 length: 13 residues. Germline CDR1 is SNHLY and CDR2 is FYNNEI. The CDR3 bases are TGTGCCAGCGGACAGGGATATTACAATGAGCAGTTCTTC. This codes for CASGQGYYNEQFF.

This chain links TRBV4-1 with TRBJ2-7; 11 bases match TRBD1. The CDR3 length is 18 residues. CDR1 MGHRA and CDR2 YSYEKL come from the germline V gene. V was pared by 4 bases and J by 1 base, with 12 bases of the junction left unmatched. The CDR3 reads CASSLGQGAKRESYEQYF. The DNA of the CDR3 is TGCGCCAGCAGCCTCGGACAGGGGGCGAAGCGGGAATCCTACGAGCAGTACTTC.

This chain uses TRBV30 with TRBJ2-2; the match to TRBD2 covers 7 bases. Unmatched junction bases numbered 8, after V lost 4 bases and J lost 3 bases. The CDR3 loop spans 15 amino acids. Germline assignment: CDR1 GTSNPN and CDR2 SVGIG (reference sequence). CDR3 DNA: TGTGCCTGGAACCGTCCGGGACTATACACCGGGGAGCTGTTTTTT. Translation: CAWNRPGLYTGELFF.

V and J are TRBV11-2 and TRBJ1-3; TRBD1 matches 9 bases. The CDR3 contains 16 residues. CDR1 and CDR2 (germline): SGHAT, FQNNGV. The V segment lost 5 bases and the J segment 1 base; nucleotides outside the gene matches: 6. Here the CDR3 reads CASSARTGVSGNTIYF. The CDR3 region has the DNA TGTGCCAGCAGCGCCAGGACAGGGGTATCTGGAAACACCATATATTTT.

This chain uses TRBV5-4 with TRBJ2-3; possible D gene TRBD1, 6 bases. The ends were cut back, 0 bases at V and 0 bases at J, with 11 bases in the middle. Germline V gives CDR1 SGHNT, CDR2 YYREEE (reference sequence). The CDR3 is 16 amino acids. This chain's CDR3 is CASSLVPGASTDTQYF. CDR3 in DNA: TGTGCCAGCAGCTTGGTTCCAGGGGCTAGCACAGATACGCAGTATTTT.

The CDR3 sequence is CASSVGGYYGYTF. The DNA of the CDR3 is TGTGCCAGCAGCGTCGGGGGATACTATGGCTACACCTTC. The J gene is TRBJ1-2, the V gene TRBV9, with D perhaps matching TRBD1 (5 bases). CDR3 length: 13 residues. V lost 2 bases and J lost 3, with 8 bases in between. The germline CDR1 and CDR2 sequences are SGDLS and YYNGEE.

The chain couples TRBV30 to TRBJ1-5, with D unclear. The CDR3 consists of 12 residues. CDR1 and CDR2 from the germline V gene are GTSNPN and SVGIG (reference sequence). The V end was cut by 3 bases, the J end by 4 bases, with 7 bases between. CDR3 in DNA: TGTGCCTGGAGCCCTCTAAATCAGCCCCAGCATTTT. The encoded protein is CAWSPLNQPQHF. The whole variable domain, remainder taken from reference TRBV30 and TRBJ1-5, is SQTIHQWPATLVQPVGSPLSLECTVEGTSNPNLYWYRQAAGRGLQLLFYSVGIGQISSEVPQNLSASRPQDRQFILSSKKLLLSDSGFYLCAWSPLNQPQHFGDGTRLSIL.

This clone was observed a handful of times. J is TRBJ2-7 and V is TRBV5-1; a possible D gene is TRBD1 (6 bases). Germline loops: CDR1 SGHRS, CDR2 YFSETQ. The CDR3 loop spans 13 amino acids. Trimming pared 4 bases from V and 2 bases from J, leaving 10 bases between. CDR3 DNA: TGCGCCAGCAGCCCGGGGACAACCTACGAGCAGTACTTC. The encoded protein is CASSPGTTYEQYF.

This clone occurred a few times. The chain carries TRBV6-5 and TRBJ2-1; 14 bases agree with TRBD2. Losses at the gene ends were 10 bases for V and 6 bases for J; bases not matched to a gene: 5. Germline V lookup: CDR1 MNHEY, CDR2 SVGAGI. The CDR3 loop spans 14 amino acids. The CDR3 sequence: CATQTSGRGNEQFF. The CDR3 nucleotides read TGTGCCACCCAGACTAGCGGGAGGGGCAATGAGCAGTTCTTC.

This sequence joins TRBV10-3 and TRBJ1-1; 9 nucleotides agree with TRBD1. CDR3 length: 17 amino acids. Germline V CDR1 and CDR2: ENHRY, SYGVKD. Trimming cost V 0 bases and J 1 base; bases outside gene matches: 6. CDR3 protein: CAISESSWTGENTEAFF. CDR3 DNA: TGTGCCATCAGTGAGTCGTCTTGGACAGGGGAGAACACTGAAGCTTTCTTT.

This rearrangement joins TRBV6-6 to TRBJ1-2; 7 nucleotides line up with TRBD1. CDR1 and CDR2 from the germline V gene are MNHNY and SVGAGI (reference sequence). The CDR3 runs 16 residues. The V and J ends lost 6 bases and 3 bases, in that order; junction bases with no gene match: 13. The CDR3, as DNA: TGTGCCAGCAGCCGCACGGACAGGAGGAATTACTATGGCTACACCTTC. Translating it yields CASSRTDRRNYYGYTF.

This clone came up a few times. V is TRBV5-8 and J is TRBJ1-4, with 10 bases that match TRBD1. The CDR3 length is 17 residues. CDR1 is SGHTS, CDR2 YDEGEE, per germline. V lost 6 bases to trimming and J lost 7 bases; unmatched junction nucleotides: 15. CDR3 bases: TGTGCCAGCAACACGGGGGGACAGGGGTTACCTCGTGAAAAACTGTTTTTT. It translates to CASNTGGQGLPREKLFF.

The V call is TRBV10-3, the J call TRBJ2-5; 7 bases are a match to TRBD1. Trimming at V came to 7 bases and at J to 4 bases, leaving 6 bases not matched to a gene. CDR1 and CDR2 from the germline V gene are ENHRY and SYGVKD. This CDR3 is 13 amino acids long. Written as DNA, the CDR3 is TGTGCCATCAATGGACAGGAGCGAGAGACCCAGTACTTC. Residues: CAINGQERETQYF.

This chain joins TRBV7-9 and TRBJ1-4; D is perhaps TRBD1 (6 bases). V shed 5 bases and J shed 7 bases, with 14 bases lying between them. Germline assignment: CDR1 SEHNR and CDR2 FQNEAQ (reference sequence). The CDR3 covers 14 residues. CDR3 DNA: TGTGCCAGCAGCCCACAGGGAAGGGGTGAAAAACTGTTTTTT. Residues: CASSPQGRGEKLFF.

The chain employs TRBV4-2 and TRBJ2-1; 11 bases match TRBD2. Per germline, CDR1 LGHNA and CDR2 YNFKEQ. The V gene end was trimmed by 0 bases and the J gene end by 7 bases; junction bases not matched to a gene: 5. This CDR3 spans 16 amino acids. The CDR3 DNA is TGTGCCAGCAGCCAAGAACATCGACTAGCGGGAAATGAGCAGTTCTTC. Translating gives CASSQEHRLAGNEQFF.

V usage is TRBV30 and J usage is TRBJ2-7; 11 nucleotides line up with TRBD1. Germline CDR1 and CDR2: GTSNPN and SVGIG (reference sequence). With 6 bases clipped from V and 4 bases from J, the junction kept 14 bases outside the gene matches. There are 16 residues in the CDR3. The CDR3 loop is CACKYTTGQGGYEQYF. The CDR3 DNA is TGTGCCTGCAAGTACACCACGGGACAGGGGGGGTACGAGCAGTACTTC. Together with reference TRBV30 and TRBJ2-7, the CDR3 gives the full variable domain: SQTIHQWPATLVQPVGSPLSLECTVEGTSNPNLYWYRQAAGRGLQLLFYSVGIGQISSEVPQNLSASRPQDRQFILSSKKLLLSDSGFYLCACKYTTGQGGYEQYFGPGTRLTVT.

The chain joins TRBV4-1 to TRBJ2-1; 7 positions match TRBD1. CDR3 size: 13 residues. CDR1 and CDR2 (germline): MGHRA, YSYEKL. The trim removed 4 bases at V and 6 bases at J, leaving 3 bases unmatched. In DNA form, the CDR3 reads TGCGCCAGCAGCCGGAACAGGGGCAATGAGCAGTTCTTC. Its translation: CASSRNRGNEQFF.

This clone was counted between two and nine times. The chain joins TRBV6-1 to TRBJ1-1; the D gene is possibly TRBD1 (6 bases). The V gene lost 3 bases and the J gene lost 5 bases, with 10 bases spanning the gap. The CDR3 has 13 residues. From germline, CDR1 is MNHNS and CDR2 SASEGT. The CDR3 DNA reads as TGTGCCAGCAGTGAGATACAGGGTACTGAAGCTTTCTTT. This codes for CASSEIQGTEAFF.

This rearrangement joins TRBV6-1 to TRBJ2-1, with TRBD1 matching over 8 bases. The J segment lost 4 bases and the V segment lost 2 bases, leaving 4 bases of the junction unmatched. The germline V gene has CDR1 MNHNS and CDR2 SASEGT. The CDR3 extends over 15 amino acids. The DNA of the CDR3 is TGTGCCAGCAGTGAATATCGGGACAGGTACAATGAGCAGTTCTTC. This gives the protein CASSEYRDRYNEQFF.

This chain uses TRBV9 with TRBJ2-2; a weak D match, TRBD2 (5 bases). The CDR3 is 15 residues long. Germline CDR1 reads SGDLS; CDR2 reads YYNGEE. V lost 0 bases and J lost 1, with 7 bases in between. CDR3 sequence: CASSVGLLNTGELFF. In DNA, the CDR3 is TGTGCCAGCAGCGTAGGACTACTGAACACCGGGGAGCTGTTTTTT.

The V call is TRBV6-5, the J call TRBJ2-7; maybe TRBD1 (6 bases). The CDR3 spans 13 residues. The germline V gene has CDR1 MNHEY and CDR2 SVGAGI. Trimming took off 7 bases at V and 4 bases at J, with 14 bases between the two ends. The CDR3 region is CASKRGSAYEQYF. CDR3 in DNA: TGTGCCAGCAAAAGGGGGTCTGCGTACGAGCAGTACTTC.